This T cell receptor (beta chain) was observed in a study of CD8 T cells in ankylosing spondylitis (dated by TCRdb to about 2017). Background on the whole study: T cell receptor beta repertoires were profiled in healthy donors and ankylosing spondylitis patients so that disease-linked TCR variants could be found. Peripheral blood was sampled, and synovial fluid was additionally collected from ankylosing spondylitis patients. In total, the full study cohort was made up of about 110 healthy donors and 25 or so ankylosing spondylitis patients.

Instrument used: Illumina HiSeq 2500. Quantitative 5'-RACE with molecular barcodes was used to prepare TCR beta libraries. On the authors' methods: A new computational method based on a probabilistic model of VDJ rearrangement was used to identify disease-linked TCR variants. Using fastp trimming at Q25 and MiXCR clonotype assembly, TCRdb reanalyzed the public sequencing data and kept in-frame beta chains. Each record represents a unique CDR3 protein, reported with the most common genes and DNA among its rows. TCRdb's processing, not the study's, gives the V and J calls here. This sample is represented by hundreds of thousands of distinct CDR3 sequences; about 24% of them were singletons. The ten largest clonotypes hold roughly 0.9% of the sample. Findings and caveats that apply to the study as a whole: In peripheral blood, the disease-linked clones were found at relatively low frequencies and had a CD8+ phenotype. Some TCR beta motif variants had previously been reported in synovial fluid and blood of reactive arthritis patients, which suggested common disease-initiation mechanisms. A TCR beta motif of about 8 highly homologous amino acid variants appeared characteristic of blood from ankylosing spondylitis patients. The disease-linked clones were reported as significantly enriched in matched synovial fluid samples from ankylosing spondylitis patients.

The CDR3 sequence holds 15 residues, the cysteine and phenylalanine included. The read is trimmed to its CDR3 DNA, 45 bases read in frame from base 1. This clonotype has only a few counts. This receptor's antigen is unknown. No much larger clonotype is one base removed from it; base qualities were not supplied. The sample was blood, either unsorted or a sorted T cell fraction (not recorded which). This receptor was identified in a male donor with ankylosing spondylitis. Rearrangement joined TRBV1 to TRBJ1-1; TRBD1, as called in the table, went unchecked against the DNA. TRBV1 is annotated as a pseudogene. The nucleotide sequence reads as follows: TGCACCAGCAGCCAAATACGACAGGGGTGCGCTGAAGCTTTCTTT. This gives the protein CTSSQIRQGCAEAFF.